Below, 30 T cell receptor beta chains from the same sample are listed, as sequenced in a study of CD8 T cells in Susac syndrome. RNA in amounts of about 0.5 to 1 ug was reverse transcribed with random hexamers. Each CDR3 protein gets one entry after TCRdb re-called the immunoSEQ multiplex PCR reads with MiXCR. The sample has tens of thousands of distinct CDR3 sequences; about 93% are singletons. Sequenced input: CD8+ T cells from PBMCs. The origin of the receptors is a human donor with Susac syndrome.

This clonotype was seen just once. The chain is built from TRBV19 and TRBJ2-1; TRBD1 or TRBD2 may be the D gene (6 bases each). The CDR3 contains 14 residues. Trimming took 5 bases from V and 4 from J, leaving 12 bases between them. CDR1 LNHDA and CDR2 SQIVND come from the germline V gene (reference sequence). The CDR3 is CASSHGGHYNEQFF. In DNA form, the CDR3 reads TGTGCCAGTAGTCACGGGGGCCATTACAATGAGCAGTTCTTC.

The CDR3 DNA follows: TGTGCCAGCAGTCTGGACAGGGGGCCAGAGACCCAGTACTTC. This gives the protein CASSLDRGPETQYF. The chain combines TRBV12-3 or TRBV12-4 with TRBJ2-5, with 11 nucleotides matching TRBD1. The CDR3 spans 14 residues. The V gene end was trimmed by 5 bases and the J gene end by 4 bases; junction bases not matched to a gene: 3.

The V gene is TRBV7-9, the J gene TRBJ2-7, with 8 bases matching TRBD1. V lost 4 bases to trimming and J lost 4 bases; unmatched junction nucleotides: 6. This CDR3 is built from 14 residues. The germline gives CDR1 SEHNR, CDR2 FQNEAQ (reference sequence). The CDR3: CASSSGQGKYEQYF. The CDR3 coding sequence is TGTGCCAGCAGCTCAGGACAGGGAAAATACGAGCAGTACTTC. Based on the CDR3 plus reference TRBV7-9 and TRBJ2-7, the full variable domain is DTGVSQNPRHKITKRGQNVTFRCDPISEHNRLYWYRQTLGQGPEFLTYFQNEAQLEKSRLLSDRFSAERPKGSFSTLEIQRTEQGDSAMYLCASSSGQGKYEQYFGPGTRLTVT.

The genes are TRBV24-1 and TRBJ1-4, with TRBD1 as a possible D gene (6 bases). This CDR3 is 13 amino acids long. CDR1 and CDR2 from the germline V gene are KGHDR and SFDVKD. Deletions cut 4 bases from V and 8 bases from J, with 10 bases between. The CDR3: CATSDGQSEKLFF. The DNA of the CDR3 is TGTGCCACCAGTGACGGACAGAGCGAAAAACTGTTTTTT.

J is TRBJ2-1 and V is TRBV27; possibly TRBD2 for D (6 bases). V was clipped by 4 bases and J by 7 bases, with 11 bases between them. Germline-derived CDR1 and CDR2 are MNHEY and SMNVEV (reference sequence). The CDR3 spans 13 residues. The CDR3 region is CASSSGAGNEQFF. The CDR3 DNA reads TGTGCCAGCAGTTCTGGGGCGGGGAATGAGCAGTTCTTC.

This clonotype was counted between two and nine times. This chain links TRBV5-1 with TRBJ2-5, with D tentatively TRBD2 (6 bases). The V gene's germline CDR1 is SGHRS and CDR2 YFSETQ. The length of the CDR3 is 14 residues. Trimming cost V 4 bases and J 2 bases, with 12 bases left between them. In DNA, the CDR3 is TGCGCCAGCAGCCCAAGGACTAATCAAGAGACCCAGTACTTC. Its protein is CASSPRTNQETQYF.

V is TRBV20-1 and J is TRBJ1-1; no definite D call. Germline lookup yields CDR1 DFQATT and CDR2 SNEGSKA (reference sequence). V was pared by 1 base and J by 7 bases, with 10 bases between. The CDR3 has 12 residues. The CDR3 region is CSARADVGEAFF. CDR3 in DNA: TGCAGTGCTAGAGCGGATGTGGGTGAAGCTTTCTTT.

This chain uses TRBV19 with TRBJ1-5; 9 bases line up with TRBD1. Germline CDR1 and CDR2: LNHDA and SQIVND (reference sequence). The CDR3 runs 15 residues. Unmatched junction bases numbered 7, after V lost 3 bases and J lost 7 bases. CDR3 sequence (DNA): TGTGCCAGTAGTATCGCGGGACAGGGTTTCCAGCCCCAGCATTTT. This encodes CASSIAGQGFQPQHF. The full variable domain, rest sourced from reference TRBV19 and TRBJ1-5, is DGGITQSPKYLFRKEGQNVTLSCEQNLNHDAMYWYRQDPGQGLRLIYYSQIVNDFQKGDIAEGYSVSREKKESFPLTVTSAQKNPTAFYLCASSIAGQGFQPQHFGDGTRLSIL.

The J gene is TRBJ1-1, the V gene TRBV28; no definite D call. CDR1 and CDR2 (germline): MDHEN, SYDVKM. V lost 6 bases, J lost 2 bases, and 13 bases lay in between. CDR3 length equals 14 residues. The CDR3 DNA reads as TGTGCCAGCAGGGTGGTCCAGGTTAACACTGAAGCTTTCTTT. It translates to CASRVVQVNTEAFF.

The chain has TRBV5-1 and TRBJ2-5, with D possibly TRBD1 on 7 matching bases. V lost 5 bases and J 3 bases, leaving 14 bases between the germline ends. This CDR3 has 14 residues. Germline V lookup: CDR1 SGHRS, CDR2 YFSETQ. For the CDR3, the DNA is TGCGCCAGCAGGCGCGGGACAGCAGAAGAGACCCAGTACTTC. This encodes CASRRGTAEETQYF. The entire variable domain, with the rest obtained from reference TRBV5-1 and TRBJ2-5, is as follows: KAGVTQTPRYLIKTRGQQVTLSCSPISGHRSVSWYQQTPGQGLQFLFEYFSETQRNKGNFPGRFSGRQFSNSRSEMNVSTLELGDSALYLCASRRGTAEETQYFGPGTRLLVL.

The chain's CDR3 is CASSPPMGIEQFF. In nucleotides, the CDR3 is TGTGCCAGCTCACCACCAATGGGAATTGAGCAGTTCTTC. V is TRBV18 and J is TRBJ2-1; unclear D gene. Trimming shortened V by 0 bases and J by 9 bases, and 9 bases separated the two germline ends. The CDR3 is made up of 13 amino acids. From germline, CDR1 is KGHSH and CDR2 LQKENI. Based on the CDR3 plus reference TRBV18 and TRBJ2-1, the full variable domain is NAGVMQNPRHLVRRRGQEARLRCSPMKGHSHVYWYRQLPEEGLKFMVYLQKENIIDESGMPKERFSAEFPKEGPSILRIQQVVRGDSAAYFCASSPPMGIEQFFGPGTRLTVL.

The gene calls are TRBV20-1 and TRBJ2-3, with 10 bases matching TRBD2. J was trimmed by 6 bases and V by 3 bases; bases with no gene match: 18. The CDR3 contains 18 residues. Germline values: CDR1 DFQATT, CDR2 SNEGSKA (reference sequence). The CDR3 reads CSASSYPIAGGPRDTQYF. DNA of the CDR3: TGCAGTGCTAGTTCATATCCAATAGCGGGGGGACCCCGCGATACGCAGTATTTT.

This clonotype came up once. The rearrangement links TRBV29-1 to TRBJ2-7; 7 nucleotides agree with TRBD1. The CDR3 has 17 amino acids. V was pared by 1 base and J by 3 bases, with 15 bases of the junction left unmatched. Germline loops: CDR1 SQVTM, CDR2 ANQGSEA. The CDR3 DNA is TGCAGCGTTGAAGGACAGGGCCCTAAGCCTCCATTCTACGAGCAGTACTTC. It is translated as CSVEGQGPKPPFYEQYF.

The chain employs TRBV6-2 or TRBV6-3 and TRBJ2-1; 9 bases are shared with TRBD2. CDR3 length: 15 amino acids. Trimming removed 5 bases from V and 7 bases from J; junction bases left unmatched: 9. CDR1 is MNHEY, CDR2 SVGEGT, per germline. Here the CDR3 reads CASSPYSGRGNEQFF. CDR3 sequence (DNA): TGTGCCAGCAGTCCTTATAGCGGGAGAGGGAATGAGCAGTTCTTC.

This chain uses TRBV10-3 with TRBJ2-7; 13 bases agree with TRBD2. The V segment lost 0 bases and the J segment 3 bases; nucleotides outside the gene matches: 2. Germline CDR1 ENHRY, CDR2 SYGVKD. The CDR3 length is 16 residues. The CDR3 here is CAISESWTSGSYEQYF. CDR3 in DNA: TGTGCCATCAGTGAGTCTTGGACTAGCGGGAGCTACGAGCAGTACTTC.

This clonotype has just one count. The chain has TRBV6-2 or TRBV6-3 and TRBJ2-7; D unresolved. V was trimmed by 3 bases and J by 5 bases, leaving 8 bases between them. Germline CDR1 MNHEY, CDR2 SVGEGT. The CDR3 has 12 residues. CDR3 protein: CASSYAVDEQYF. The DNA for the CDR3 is TGTGCCAGCAGTTATGCAGTAGACGAGCAGTACTTC.

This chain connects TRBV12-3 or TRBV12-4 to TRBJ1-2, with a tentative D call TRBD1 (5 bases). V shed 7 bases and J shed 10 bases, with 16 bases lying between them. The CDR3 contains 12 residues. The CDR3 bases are TGTGCCAGCATCCACAGCCGGGGGGACTACACCTTC. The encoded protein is CASIHSRGDYTF.

CDR3 protein: CSARGQGNQPQHF. CDR3 DNA: TGCAGTGCTAGGGGACAGGGGAATCAGCCCCAGCATTTT. This rearrangement joins TRBV20-1 to TRBJ1-5, with 10 bases aligning to TRBD1. Per germline, CDR1 DFQATT and CDR2 SNEGSKA (reference sequence). The J segment lost 4 bases and the V segment lost 3 bases, leaving 0 bases of the junction unmatched. This CDR3 is 13 amino acids long.

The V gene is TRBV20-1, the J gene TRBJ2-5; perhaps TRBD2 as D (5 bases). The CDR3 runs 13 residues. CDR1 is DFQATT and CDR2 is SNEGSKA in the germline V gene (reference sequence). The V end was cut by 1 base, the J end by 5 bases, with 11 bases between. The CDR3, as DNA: TGCAGTGCTAGAGTCGGGGTCGGGGAGACCCAGTACTTC. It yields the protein CSARVGVGETQYF.

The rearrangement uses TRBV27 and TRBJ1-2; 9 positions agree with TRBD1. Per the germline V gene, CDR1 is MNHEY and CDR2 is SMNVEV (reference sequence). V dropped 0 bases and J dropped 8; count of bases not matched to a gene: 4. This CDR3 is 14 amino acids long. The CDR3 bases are TGTGCCAGCAGTTTATCCGGGACAGGGTTCGGCTACACCTTC. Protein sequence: CASSLSGTGFGYTF.

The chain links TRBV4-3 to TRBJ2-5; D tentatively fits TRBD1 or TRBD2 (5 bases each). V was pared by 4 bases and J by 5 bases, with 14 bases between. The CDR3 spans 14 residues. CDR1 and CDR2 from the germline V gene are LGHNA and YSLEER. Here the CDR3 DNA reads TGCGCCAGCAGCCCCATACGGGGCGGCGAGACCCAGTACTTC. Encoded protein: CASSPIRGGETQYF.

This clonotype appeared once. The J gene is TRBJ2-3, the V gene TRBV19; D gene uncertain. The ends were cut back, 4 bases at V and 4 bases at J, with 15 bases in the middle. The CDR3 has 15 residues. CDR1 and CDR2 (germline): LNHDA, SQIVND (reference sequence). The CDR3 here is CASSSNPRIPDTQYF. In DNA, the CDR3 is TGTGCCAGTAGTAGCAACCCCAGAATCCCAGATACGCAGTATTTT.

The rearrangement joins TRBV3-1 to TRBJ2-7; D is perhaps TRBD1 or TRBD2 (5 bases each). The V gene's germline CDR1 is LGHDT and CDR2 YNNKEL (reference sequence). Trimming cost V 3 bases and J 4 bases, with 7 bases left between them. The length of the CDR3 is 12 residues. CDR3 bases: TGTGCCAGCAGCCATGAGGGGTACGAGCAGTACTTC. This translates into CASSHEGYEQYF.

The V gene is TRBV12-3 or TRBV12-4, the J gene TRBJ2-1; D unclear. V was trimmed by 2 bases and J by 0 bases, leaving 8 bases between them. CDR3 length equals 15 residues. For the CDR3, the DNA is TGTGCCAGCAGTTTAACCGAAAGCTCCTACAATGAGCAGTTCTTC. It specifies CASSLTESSYNEQFF.

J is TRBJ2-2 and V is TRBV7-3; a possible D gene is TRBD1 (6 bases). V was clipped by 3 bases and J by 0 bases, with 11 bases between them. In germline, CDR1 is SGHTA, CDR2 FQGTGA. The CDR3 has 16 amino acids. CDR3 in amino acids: CASSLRTAPNTGELFF. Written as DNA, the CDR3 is TGTGCCAGCAGCTTGCGGACAGCGCCGAACACCGGGGAGCTGTTTTTT.

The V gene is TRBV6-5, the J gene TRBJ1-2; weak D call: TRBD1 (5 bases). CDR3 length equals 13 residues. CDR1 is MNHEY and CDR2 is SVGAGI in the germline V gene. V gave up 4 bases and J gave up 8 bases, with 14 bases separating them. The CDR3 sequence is CASSSPGPGGYTF. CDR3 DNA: TGTGCCAGCAGTTCCCCGGGGCCAGGAGGCTACACCTTC.

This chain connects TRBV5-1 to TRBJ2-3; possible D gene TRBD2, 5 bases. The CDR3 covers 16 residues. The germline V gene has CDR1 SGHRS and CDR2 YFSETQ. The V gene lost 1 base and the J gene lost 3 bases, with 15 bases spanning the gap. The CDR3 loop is CASSLWARGSTDTQYF. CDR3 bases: TGCGCCAGCAGCTTGTGGGCTCGCGGGTCGACAGATACGCAGTATTTT.

The CDR3 DNA is TGTGCCACGGGGGGCGTAACAGATACGCAGTATTTT. Residues: CATGGVTDTQYF. The V call is TRBV6-5, the J call TRBJ2-3, with D possibly being TRBD2 (7 bases). Germline V CDR1 and CDR2: MNHEY, SVGAGI. Deletions cut 10 bases from V and 3 bases from J, with 11 bases between. There are 12 residues in the CDR3.

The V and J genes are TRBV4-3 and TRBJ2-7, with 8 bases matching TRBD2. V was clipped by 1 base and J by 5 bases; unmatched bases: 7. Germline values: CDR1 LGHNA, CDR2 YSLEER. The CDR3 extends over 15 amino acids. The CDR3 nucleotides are TGCGCCAGCAGCCAAGGGGTTAGCGGGATCCACGAGCAGTACTTC. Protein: CASSQGVSGIHEQYF.

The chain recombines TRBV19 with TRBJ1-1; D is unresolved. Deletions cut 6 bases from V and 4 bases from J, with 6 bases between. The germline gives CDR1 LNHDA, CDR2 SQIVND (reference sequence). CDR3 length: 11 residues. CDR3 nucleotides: TGTGCCAGTAGCTGGGGCACTGAAGCTTTCTTT. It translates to CASSWGTEAFF.